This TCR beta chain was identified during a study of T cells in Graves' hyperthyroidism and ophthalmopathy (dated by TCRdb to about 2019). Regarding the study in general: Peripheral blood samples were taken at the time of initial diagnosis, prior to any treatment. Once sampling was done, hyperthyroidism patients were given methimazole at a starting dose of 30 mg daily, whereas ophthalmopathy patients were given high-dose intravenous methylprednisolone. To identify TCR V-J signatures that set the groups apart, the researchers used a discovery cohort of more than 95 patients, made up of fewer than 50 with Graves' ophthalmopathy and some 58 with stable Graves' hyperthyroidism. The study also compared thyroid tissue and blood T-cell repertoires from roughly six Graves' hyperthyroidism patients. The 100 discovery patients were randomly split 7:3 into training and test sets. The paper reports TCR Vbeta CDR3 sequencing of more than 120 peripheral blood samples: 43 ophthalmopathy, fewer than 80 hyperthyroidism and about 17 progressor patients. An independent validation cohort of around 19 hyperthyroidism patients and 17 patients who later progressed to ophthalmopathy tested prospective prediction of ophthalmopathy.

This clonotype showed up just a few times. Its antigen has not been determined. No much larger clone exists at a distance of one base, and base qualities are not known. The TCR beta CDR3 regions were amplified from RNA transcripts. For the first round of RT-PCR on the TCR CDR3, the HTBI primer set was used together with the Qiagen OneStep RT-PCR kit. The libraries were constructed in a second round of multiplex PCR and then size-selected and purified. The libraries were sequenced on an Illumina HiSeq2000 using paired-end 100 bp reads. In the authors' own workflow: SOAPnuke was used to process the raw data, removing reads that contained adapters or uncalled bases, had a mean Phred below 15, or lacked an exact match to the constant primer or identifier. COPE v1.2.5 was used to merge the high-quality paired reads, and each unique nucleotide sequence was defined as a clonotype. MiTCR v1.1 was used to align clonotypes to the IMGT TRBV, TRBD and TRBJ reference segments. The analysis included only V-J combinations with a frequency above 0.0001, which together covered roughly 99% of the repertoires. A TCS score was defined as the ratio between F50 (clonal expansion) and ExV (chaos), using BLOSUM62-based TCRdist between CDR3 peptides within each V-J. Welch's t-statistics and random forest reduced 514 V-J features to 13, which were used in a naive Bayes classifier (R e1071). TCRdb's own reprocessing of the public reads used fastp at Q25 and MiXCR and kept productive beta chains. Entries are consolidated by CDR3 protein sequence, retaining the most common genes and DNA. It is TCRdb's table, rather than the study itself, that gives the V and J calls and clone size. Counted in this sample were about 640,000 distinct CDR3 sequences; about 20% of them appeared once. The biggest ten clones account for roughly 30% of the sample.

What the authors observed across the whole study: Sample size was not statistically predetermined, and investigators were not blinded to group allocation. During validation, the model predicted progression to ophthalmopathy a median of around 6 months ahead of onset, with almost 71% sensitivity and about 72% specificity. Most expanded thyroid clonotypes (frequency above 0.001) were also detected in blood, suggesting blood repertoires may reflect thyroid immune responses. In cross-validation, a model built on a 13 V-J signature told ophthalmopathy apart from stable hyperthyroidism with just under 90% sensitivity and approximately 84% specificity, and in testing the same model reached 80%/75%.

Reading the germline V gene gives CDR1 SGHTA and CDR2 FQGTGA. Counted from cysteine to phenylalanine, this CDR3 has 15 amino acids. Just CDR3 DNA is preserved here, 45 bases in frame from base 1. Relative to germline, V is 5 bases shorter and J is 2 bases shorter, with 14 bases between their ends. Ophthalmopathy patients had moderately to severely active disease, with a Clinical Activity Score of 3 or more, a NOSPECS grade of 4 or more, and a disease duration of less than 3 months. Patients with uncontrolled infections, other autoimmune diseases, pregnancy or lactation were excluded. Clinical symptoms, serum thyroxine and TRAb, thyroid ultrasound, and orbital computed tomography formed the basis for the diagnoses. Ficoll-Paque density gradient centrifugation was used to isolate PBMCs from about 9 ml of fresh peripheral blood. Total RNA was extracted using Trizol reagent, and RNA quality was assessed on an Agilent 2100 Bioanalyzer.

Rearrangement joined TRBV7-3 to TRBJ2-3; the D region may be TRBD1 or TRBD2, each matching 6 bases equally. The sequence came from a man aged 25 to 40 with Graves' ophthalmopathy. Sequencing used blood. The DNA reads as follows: TGTGCCAGCAGCCCAAATACGGGGGCCACAGATACGCAGTATTTT. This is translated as CASSPNTGATDTQYF. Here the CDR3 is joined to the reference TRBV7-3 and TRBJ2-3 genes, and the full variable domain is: GAGVSQTPSNKVTEKGKYVELRCDPISGHTALYWYRQSLGQGPEFLIYFQGTGAADDSGLPNDRFFAVRPEGSVSTLKIQRTERGDSAVYLCASSPNTGATDTQYFGPGTRLTVL.